This T cell receptor (beta chain) was documented in a study of shared clonotypes between healthy human individuals. Turning to the study itself: CD4 naive and memory got three plates each, CD8 naive two, CD8 memory one. Whole-study findings and limits: Four donors shared about 5% of their naive CD4 clonotypes.

Germline CDR1 is MNHEY and CDR2 is SMNVEV (reference sequence). Deletions cut 4 bases from V and 6 bases from J, with 10 bases between. The length of the CDR3 is 12 residues. Deep-level assay runs were performed. TCRdb's table, derived via immunoSEQ multiplex PCR, lists solely in-frame clones and lacks some. The sample has around 2.1 million clones, about 93% seen once. Naive-designated CD8 cells lacked CD45RO, were positively enriched for CCR7, and omitted terminally differentiated effector memory CD45RA+ cells. Among the donors, all were Caucasian adults who lived in Nashville, Tennessee. This clone came up a few times. The antigen is undetermined.

The receptor was derived from a man younger than 30 in good health. Some clones in this sample may be carry-over from other donors' samples. The sequenced sample consisted of naive CD8+ T cells from PBMCs. The chain has TRBV27 and TRBJ2-7; weak D call: TRBD1 (5 bases). This CDR3 is CASSYAGREQYF. CDR3 in DNA: TGTGCCAGCAGTTACGCAGGGCGCGAGCAGTACTTC.